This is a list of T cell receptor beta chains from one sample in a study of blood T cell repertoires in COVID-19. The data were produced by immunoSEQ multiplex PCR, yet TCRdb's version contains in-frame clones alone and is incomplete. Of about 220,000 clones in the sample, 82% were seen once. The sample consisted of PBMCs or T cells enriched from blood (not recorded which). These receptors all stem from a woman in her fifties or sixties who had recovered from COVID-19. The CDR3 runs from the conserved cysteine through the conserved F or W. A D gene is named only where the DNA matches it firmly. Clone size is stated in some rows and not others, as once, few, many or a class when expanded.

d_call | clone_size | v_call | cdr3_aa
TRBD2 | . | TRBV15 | CATSLAGVETQYF
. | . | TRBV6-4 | CASKVDTYTEAFF
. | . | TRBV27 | CASSLNRVEGGYTF
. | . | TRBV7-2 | CASSPQGNTGELFF
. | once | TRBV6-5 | CASRYRENNSPLHF
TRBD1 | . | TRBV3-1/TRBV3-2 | CASSQGTGWNSPLHF
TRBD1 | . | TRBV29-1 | CSVRQGQGNTGELFF
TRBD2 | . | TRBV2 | CASSEGGGRSEYF
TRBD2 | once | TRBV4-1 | CASSQGRSGGANEQFF
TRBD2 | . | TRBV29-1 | CSVEPGLAEGGEQYF
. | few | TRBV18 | CASSGRGDDGYTF
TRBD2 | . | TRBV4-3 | CASSEELGGGSTDTQYF
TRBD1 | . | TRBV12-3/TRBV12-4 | CASNQDRGNGYTF
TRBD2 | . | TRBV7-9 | CASSPSGGAEQFF
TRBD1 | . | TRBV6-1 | CASSEWTGGKDEQYF
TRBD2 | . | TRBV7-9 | CASSLSAGVSVEYEQYF
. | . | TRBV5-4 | CASSFNGQNTEAFF
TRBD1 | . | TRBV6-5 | CASRAGTVQETQYF
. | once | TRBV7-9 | CASSLARGKLFF
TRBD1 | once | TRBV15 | CATSRDRGTGHYEQYF
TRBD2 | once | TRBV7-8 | CASSLLAGASDTQYF
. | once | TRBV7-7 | CASSLGPSDTQYF
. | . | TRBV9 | CASSVWGGLNNEQFF
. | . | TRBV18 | CASSPPEGWRYGYTF
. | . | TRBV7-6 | CASSAHRNSGNTIYF
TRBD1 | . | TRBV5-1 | CASSRGQASRYEQYF
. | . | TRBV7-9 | CASSLSSYNEQFF
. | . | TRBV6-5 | CASTNQQGTDTQYF
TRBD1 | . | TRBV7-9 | CASSLAAGGTEAFF
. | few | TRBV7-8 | CASSHGTHPTKETQYF
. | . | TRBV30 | CAWSVSRAGTKNIQYF
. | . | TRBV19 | CASTTEYYSNQPQHF